The 9 T cell receptor beta chains given below trace back to one sample, sequenced in a study of T cells after yellow fever vaccination (dated by TCRdb to the late 2010s). To prepare the library, 5' RACE was applied. The listed sequencing device is Illumina NovaSeq 6000. TCRdb trimmed the raw reads at Q25, called clones with MiXCR and kept productive beta chains. A single entry per CDR3 protein holds the most common genes and DNA from its merged rows. The table for this sample lists hundreds of thousands of distinct CDR3 sequences; around 4.9% of them were counted only once. The ten largest make up more than 3% of the sample. The treatment or condition tag for this specimen amounts to: live attenuated yellow fever vaccine strain. Sequences were derived from CD4+ T cells sorted from PBMCs, sampled on the day of the yellow fever booster vaccination. These receptor sequences come from a man between 18 and 35 years old who received the YFV17D yellow fever vaccine.

Points on this clonotype: Given a much more abundant clone one base away, this may be a read error. V usage is TRBV7-3 and J usage is TRBJ1-5; D unclear. Looked up from germline, CDR1 is SGHTA and CDR2 is FQGTGA. V was pared by 0 bases and J by 6 bases, with 6 bases between. The CDR3 contains 13 residues. The CDR3 loop is CASSLTPVQPQHF. In nucleotides, the CDR3 is TGTGCCAGCAGCTTAACCCCTGTTCAGCCCCAGCATTTT.

The table lists this clonotype with a few counts. V and J are TRBV12-5 and TRBJ1-2, with TRBD1 identical over 7 bases. V dropped 8 bases and J dropped 4; count of bases not matched to a gene: 7. The germline CDR1 and CDR2 sequences are LGHNT and FRNRAP. This CDR3 comprises 13 residues. The DNA of the CDR3 is TGTGCTAGTTTAAAGGGGGCAGGCTATGGCTACACCTTC. Protein sequence: CASLKGAGYGYTF.

The chain combines TRBV7-3 with TRBJ2-3; 8 bases agree with TRBD1. V lost 8 bases and J lost 1; bases outside the gene matches: 8. The CDR3 runs to 15 residues. Germline values: CDR1 SGHTA, CDR2 FQGTGA. CDR3 DNA sequence: TGTGCCAGCCGTCGACAGGGGAAGGGCACAGATACGCAGTATTTT. Its translation: CASRRQGKGTDTQYF.

The table lists this clonotype with many counts. V usage is TRBV5-1 and J usage is TRBJ2-3; 8 bases are a match to TRBD1. This CDR3 has 15 amino acids. Germline V gives CDR1 SGHRS, CDR2 YFSETQ. V gave up 0 bases and J gave up 5 bases; unmatched junction bases: 5. CDR3 in amino acids: CASSLDRGWEDTQYF. The CDR3 DNA reads TGCGCCAGCAGCTTGGACAGGGGGTGGGAAGATACGCAGTATTTT.

This chain connects TRBV20-1 to TRBJ2-7; D is uncertain. The germline V and J ends were trimmed by 3 bases and 2 bases, with 14 bases remaining between them. CDR3 length: 14 residues. Germline V gene sequence: CDR1 DFQATT, CDR2 SNEGSKA (reference sequence). In nucleotides, the CDR3 is TGCAGTGCTAGGTCTCCTAGGTCTACCTACGAGCAGTACTTC. It translates to CSARSPRSTYEQYF.

CDR3 nucleotides: TGTGCCAGCAGCTCCGGGACAGGGGTCACAGATACGCAGTATTTT. It yields the protein CASSSGTGVTDTQYF. The V and J genes are TRBV11-2 and TRBJ2-3; 10 positions agree with TRBD1. CDR3 length: 15 residues. Germline V gene sequence: CDR1 SGHAT, CDR2 FQNNGV. V gave up 4 bases and J gave up 2 bases; unmatched junction bases: 3.

The chain employs TRBV5-1 and TRBJ1-3; D gene ambiguous. Trimming left V 5 bases short and J 1 base short, with 13 bases between. Germline V gives CDR1 SGHRS, CDR2 YFSETQ. The CDR3 is 15 amino acids. CDR3: CASRTLVGSGNTIYF. The CDR3 DNA follows: TGCGCCAGCAGGACATTAGTAGGATCTGGAAACACCATATATTTT.

The chain recombines TRBV9 with TRBJ1-2, with a tentative D call TRBD1 (5 bases). The CDR3 contains 14 residues. The V gene's germline CDR1 is SGDLS and CDR2 YYNGEE. Trimming pared 1 base from V and 2 bases from J, leaving 9 bases between. The CDR3 bases are TGTGCCAGCAGCGTAACGGGGGAAAACTATGGCTACACCTTC. Translation gives CASSVTGENYGYTF. The full variable domain, rest sourced from reference TRBV9 and TRBJ1-2, is DSGVTQTPKHLITATGQRVTLRCSPRSGDLSVYWYQQSLDQGLQFLIQYYNGEERAKGNILERFSAQQFPDLHSELNLSSLELGDSALYFCASSVTGENYGYTFGSGTRLTVV.

J is TRBJ1-3 and V is TRBV7-2; tentative D call: TRBD1 (5 bases). The CDR3 has 16 residues. Germline lookup yields CDR1 SGHTA and CDR2 FQGNSA. The germline V and J ends were trimmed by 5 bases and 2 bases, with 16 bases remaining between them. The CDR3 DNA is TGTGCCAGCAGCCAGAGACCGCGGGGGACTGGAAACACCATATATTTT. Residues: CASSQRPRGTGNTIYF.